This T cell receptor (beta chain) was sequenced for a study of HIV-infected children after antiretroviral therapy interruption (dated 2019 in TCRdb). With respect to the entire study: Eight children, all with CD4+ count above 500 and viral load below 50 copies/ml, were included, of whom four were on planned treatment interruption and four were on continuous treatment. Median age was around 9.5 years in the interruption group and approximately 8 years in the continuous treatment group. Most participating children had recorded exposure to EBV and CMV. In the interruption arm, samples were obtained at week 0, week 12, end of interruption (week 24 or 48), and about 3 years after study end. For the continuous-treatment arm, samples from the corresponding weeks 0, 48 and 150 were analyzed. Alongside thymic output measurements, TCR repertoires of children on planned treatment interruption were compared with TCR repertoires of children on continuous antiretroviral treatment. General conclusions and limits of the study: Minor non-naive CD45RA+ populations such as EMRA or stem memory cells might have been included among the sorted CD45RA+ naive cells. An increase in the naive CD4+ Gini coefficient was observed by the end of treatment interruption, suggesting clonal expansion, and a return to baseline was observed by 3 years. In naive CD4+ repertoires of PTI patients, reduced CDR3 sharing between time points was observed after interruption began, whereas many sequences were found to be shared between end of interruption and 3 years later. The low number of patients is regarded as a limitation, and the data should be interpreted with caution.

Receptor libraries were prepared by 3' RACE. To correct PCR amplification bias, TCR libraries were generated from RNA with a 3' RACE protocol that used unique molecular identifiers. Up to 12 amplicon libraries were pooled and sequenced on an Illumina MiSeq with v2 2x250 paired-end chemistry. On the authors' methods: Decombinator was used to process the reads, assigning V and J genes and CDR3 and applying barcode-based correction of errors and PCR bias. Repertoires were subsampled to equal depth before Gini coefficient calculation using the R ineq package. CDR3 similarity was assessed with GLIPH, Hamming distance and a shared triplet metric. TCRdb reprocessing: public reads trimmed at Q25 with fastp, clones called with MiXCR, in-frame beta chains kept. Here each entry gathers all rows of one CDR3 protein and keeps the most common genes and DNA. TCRdb, not the original authors, processed these V and J calls. The sample table lists about 40,000 distinct CDR3 sequences, 5% to 8% of them with a count of one. Jointly, the top ten make up about 0.97% of the sample.

Concerning this clonotype itself: Its antigen remains undetermined. Base qualities are not recorded, but no much larger clone differs from it by a single base.

CDR1 and CDR2 (MGHRA, YSYEKL) derive from the germline V gene. V loses 4 bases at its end and J loses 5 bases; junction bases beyond the gene matches: 8. The CDR3 spans 17 residues, from the cysteine through the phenylalanine. Only the CDR3 DNA stays, 51 bases, in frame from base 1. Read against the paper, the sample's treatment or condition label means: PENTA 11 planned treatment interruption arm or continuous ART arm. Children from the United Kingdom aged 2 to 15 years who had been given at least three-drug ART for at least 24 weeks were enrolled as participants. Cryopreserved PBMCs with at least 5 million viable cells were required; four candidate patients were excluded for low viable PBMC yield. Naive CD4+ CD45RA+ CD45RO- T cells were FACS-sorted from thawed PBMCs on a FACSAria III cell sorter. Sorted cells were fixed, and RNA was extracted using the RNeasy FFPE kit followed by the RNeasy Micro kit.

Sequencing used CD45RA+ CD4+ T cells from PBMCs, pooled from several time points, obtained from a donor given antiretroviral therapy, either interrupted or continuous. This specimen's cell subset or site label, per the study, means: naive CD4+ CD45RA+ CD45RO- T cells. The chain links TRBV4-1 with TRBJ2-1; 13 bases in between match TRBD2. The TCR sequence derives from a pool of human donors with HIV. In nucleotides, the sequence is TGCGCCAGCAGCCTCGGACTAGCGGGAGTGGGAGACAATGAGCAGTTCTTC. It codes for CASSLGLAGVGDNEQFF.